This entry concerns a single T cell receptor (beta chain). Cohorts were assigned according to the clinical history that participants reported. Here immunoSEQ multiplex PCR was the method, and the copy in TCRdb shows in-frame clones only, minus some. The data show about 330,000 clones, with over 75% seen just once and over 4% held by the top ten. These data belong to a study of blood T cell repertoires in COVID-19. Study details: Some COVID-19 samples were acute and others convalescent; all came from the United States, Italy and Spain. Nucleic acid was either cDNA or gDNA, and it came from T cells, B-cell-depleted T cells, or PBMCs.

Trimming took off 4 bases at V and 3 bases at J, with 14 bases between the two ends. CDR1 and CDR2 (germline): SGHRS, YFSETQ. The CDR3 is made up of 14 amino acids. The source material was PBMCs or T cells enriched from blood (not recorded which). The chain is built from TRBV5-1 and TRBJ2-7; D may be TRBD1 (5 bases). The clonotype was recovered from a woman aged 25 to 39 who had recovered from COVID-19. The CDR3 reads CASSQPTGYYEQYF. In nucleotides, the CDR3 is TGCGCCAGCAGCCAACCTACAGGTTACTACGAGCAGTACTTC.